This TCR beta chain was captured in a study of cytomegalovirus exposure and HLA in healthy donors. Whole-study findings and limits: In a later analysis, DRB1 alleles had the most associated TCRs; HLA-C alleles the fewest. When a later analysis was performed, an Asian-associated ancestry cluster reportedly had fewer N-insertions than the 666-donor mean. In an earlier analysis, productive rearrangement rates for most beta V segments clustered near 87% or 30%. In a later analysis, specific HLA alleles were associated with over 15,000 TCR beta sequences at a 0.05 false discovery rate.

Both 60 Vbeta primers and 13 Jbeta primers went into the PCR. Sequenced by immunoSEQ multiplex PCR; TCRdb stores in-frame clones only, minus some. The sample lists about 180,000 clones, 75% to 90% occurring once. This clone showed up just once. The antigen is undetermined. The junction departs from germline at one end; a sequencing error may be responsible. Germline V gene data show CDR1 as SGDLS and CDR2 as YYNGEE. This CDR3 has 15 amino acids. This receptor was taken from a girl aged 5-17 years in good health and CMV-seropositive. This chain connects TRBV9 to TRBJ1-1, with a weak D call TRBD1 (6 bases). Sequencing used PBMCs. The CDR3 spells CASSVDGQGNTEDFF. The CDR3 coding sequence is TGTGCCAGCAGCGTAGATGGGCAGGGGAACACTGAAGATTTCTTT.